These T cell receptor beta chains were read from a single sample in a study of Tregs in tolerant kidney transplant recipients. Here immunoSEQ multiplex PCR was the method, and the copy in TCRdb shows in-frame clones only, minus some. The sample records fewer than 60,000 clones, around 90% being singletons. The starting material was CD8+ T cells from blood (PBMCs), obtained 24 months after the transplant. These receptor sequences come from a human patient who received a combined kidney and bone marrow transplant. The graft donor may have contributed some T cells. The CDR3 runs from the conserved cysteine through the conserved F or W. Fields, in order: CDR3 DNA, CDR3 protein, D gene, V gene, clone size, J gene. A D gene is named only where the DNA matches it firmly. Size tells how often a clone was seen (once, few, many) or the class of an expanded clone, and some rows leave it out.

CDR3nt: TGTGCCAGCAGCGTAGGACAGGGCTACGACTATGGCTACACCTTC
CDR3aa: CASSVGQGYDYGYTF
d_gene: TRBD1
v_gene: TRBV9
abundance: NA
j_gene: TRBJ1-2

CDR3nt: TGTGCCAGCAGCCCTTTATCGGGCGGGTACGAGCAGTACTTC
CDR3aa: CASSPLSGGYEQYF
d_gene: NA
v_gene: TRBV4-1
abundance: few
j_gene: TRBJ2-7

CDR3nt: TGCGCCAGCAGCCAGAGAGGGGAGGGGTACAATGAGCAGTTCTTC
CDR3aa: CASSQRGEGYNEQFF
d_gene: TRBD2
v_gene: TRBV4-3
abundance: NA
j_gene: TRBJ2-1

CDR3nt: TGTGCCAGTACCCCGACAACTGGGGGGGTTCAGCCCCAGCATTTT
CDR3aa: CASTPTTGGVQPQHF
d_gene: NA
v_gene: TRBV19
abundance: NA
j_gene: TRBJ1-5

CDR3nt: TGTGCCAGCAGCCCAAGCGGGAGTGCGGGAGATACGCAGTATTTT
CDR3aa: CASSPSGSAGDTQYF
d_gene: TRBD2
v_gene: TRBV7-3
abundance: NA
j_gene: TRBJ2-3

CDR3nt: TGTGCCAGCAGCTCCCAAGAGACGGGACTAGGGGGAAACATTCAGTACTTC
CDR3aa: CASSSQETGLGGNIQYF
d_gene: TRBD2
v_gene: TRBV13
abundance: NA
j_gene: TRBJ2-4

CDR3nt: TGTGCCTGGAGTGTTACAGCGGGAGGGCTATTGGAGTTCTTC
CDR3aa: CAWSVTAGGLLEFF
d_gene: TRBD2
v_gene: TRBV30
abundance: NA
j_gene: TRBJ2-1

CDR3nt: TGTGCCAGCAGTTTGGGCAGCGGAGCCTACGAGCAGTACTTC
CDR3aa: CASSLGSGAYEQYF
d_gene: NA
v_gene: TRBV27
abundance: NA
j_gene: TRBJ2-7

CDR3nt: TGCGCCAGCAGCCAAGATTCCAGGGCCTACAATGAGCAGTTCTTC
CDR3aa: CASSQDSRAYNEQFF
d_gene: NA
v_gene: TRBV4-1
abundance: NA
j_gene: TRBJ2-1

CDR3nt: TGTGCCGGCAGTTTCAGGGATGGAGAATCACCCCTCCACTTT
CDR3aa: CAGSFRDGESPLHF
d_gene: NA
v_gene: TRBV2
abundance: once
j_gene: TRBJ1-6

CDR3nt: TGTGCCAGCAGCTTCCCGACAGGGGCCAGTGGGTATGGCTACACCTTC
CDR3aa: CASSFPTGASGYGYTF
d_gene: TRBD1
v_gene: TRBV5-4
abundance: NA
j_gene: TRBJ1-2

CDR3nt: TGTGCCAGCAGGCGGAGGACTAGCGAGAATAGGAGGGCCTACAATGAGCAGTTCTTC
CDR3aa: CASRRRTSENRRAYNEQFF
d_gene: TRBD2
v_gene: TRBV2
abundance: NA
j_gene: TRBJ2-1

CDR3nt: TGTGCCAGCAGCCAAGATCAGGAGGGCCTCATCTTCCCTGGGGCCAACGTCCTGACTTTC
CDR3aa: CASSQDQEGLIFPGANVLTF
d_gene: NA
v_gene: TRBV14
abundance: NA
j_gene: TRBJ2-6

CDR3nt: TGTGCCAGCAGTCCTTTGCGCGGAGAGACCCAGTACTTC
CDR3aa: CASSPLRGETQYF
d_gene: NA
v_gene: TRBV27
abundance: NA
j_gene: TRBJ2-5

CDR3nt: TGTGCCAGCAGCCTCGTGGGGGACAGGAGTCAAAGGGGCTACAATGAGCAGTTCTTC
CDR3aa: CASSLVGDRSQRGYNEQFF
d_gene: TRBD1
v_gene: TRBV9
abundance: NA
j_gene: TRBJ2-1

CDR3nt: TGTGCCAGCAGCCCGACAGGGGGCGACGGGTTTGGCTACACCTTC
CDR3aa: CASSPTGGDGFGYTF
d_gene: TRBD1
v_gene: TRBV7-9
abundance: NA
j_gene: TRBJ1-2

CDR3nt: TGTGCCAGCAGCTTACTTTTGCGTTATGAGGCCCCGGTAGATGGCTACACCTTC
CDR3aa: CASSLLLRYEAPVDGYTF
d_gene: NA
v_gene: TRBV7-8
abundance: once
j_gene: TRBJ1-2

CDR3nt: TGTGCCAGCAGAGCCGACAGGGATCGGGCCGGGGAGCTGTTTTTT
CDR3aa: CASRADRDRAGELFF
d_gene: TRBD1
v_gene: TRBV9
abundance: NA
j_gene: TRBJ2-2

CDR3nt: TGTGCCAGCAGCTTAGAGGGATTGCGGACTTACGAGCAGTACTTC
CDR3aa: CASSLEGLRTYEQYF
d_gene: NA
v_gene: TRBV13
abundance: NA
j_gene: TRBJ2-7

CDR3nt: TGTGCCAGCACTGAGACAGGGGTACAAACAGATACGCAGTATTTT
CDR3aa: CASTETGVQTDTQYF
d_gene: TRBD1
v_gene: TRBV2
abundance: NA
j_gene: TRBJ2-3

CDR3nt: TGTGCCAGCAGCTCAACGGAGGGCAGGGACAACTATGGCTACACCTTC
CDR3aa: CASSSTEGRDNYGYTF
d_gene: NA
v_gene: TRBV7-9
abundance: medium-sized
j_gene: TRBJ1-2

CDR3nt: TGCGCCAGCAGCCATGGAACAGGGCGGAACACCGGGGAGCTGTTTTTT
CDR3aa: CASSHGTGRNTGELFF
d_gene: NA
v_gene: TRBV4-3
abundance: NA
j_gene: TRBJ2-2